This T cell receptor beta chain was found in a study of radiotherapy plus CTLA-4 blockade in lung cancer. Turning to the study itself: There were objective responses in 18% of patients, and 31% had disease control.

The protocol was immunoSEQ multiplex PCR, while the TCRdb copy is restricted to in-frame clones and leaves out a portion. The sample has 85,000 to 130,000 clones; about 85% are singletons. The V gene lost 2 bases and the J gene lost 8 bases, with 10 bases spanning the gap. Germline V gene data show CDR1 as SGDLS and CDR2 as YYNGEE. The CDR3 loop spans 12 amino acids. The chain joins TRBV9 to TRBJ2-5; D is possibly TRBD1 (5 bases). The sequence derives from a human donor with non-small cell lung cancer that progressed on radiotherapy plus ipilimumab. Some clones in this sample may be carry-over from other donors' samples. Sequenced here: peripheral blood, sampled from a patient treated with radiotherapy plus ipilimumab. CDR3 in amino acids: CASSVGLITQYF. The CDR3 region has the DNA TGTGCCAGCAGCGTGGGGCTCATTACCCAGTACTTC.